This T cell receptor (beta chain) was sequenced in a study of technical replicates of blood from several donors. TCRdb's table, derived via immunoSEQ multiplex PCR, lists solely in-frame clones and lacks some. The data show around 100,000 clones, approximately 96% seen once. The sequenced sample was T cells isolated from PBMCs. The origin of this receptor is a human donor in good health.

CDR3 bases: TGTGCCAGCAGCTTAGTTTCGGCTAGCCCCAAGAATGAGCAGTTCTTC. It is translated as CASSLVSASPKNEQFF. The rearrangement links TRBV7-9 to TRBJ2-1; a weak D match, TRBD2 (5 bases). Germline lookup yields CDR1 SEHNR and CDR2 FQNEAQ (reference sequence). V shed 1 base and J shed 7 bases, with 17 bases lying between them. The CDR3 contains 16 residues. The variable domain in full, with the rest retrieved from reference TRBV7-9 and TRBJ2-1, is DTGVSQNPRHKITKRGQNVTFRCDPISEHNRLYWYRQTLGQGPEFLTYFQNEAQLEKSRLLSDRFSAERPKGSFSTLEIQRTEQGDSAMYLCASSLVSASPKNEQFFGPGTRLTVL.